This is a list of T cell receptor beta chains from one sample in a study of blood T cell repertoires in COVID-19. The repertoire was sequenced with immunoSEQ multiplex PCR; TCRdb's copy has only in-frame clones and lacks some. The table shows over 200,000 clones, with about four fifths occurring only once. Sequenced input: PBMCs or T cells enriched from blood (not recorded which). These receptors were obtained from a man aged 55 to 70 who had recovered from COVID-19. The CDR3 runs from the conserved cysteine through the conserved F or W. The D gene is left open where the match is weak. Some rows mark clone size as missing; the rest say once, few, many or name a class of expanded clone.

d_call	j_call	clone_size	v_call	cdr3_aa	cdr3_nt
TRBD1	TRBJ1-3	NA	TRBV5-1	CASSLYEVGQGARNTIYF	TGCGCCAGCAGCTTGTATGAGGTGGGACAGGGGGCCAGAAACACCATATATTTT
NA	TRBJ2-1	NA	TRBV4-1	CASSQDGVSYNEQFF	TGCGCCAGCAGCCAAGACGGGGTTAGCTACAATGAGCAGTTCTTC
NA	TRBJ1-3	NA	TRBV2	CASGEPPGNTIYF	TGTGCCAGCGGGGAGCCCCCTGGAAACACCATATATTTT
NA	TRBJ2-7	NA	TRBV7-9	CASSTGTMYSYEQYF	TGTGCCAGCAGTACCGGGACAATGTATTCCTACGAGCAGTACTTC
NA	TRBJ1-6	NA	TRBV27	CASSSSWQGQSLHF	TGTGCCAGCAGTTCTTCCTGGCAGGGTCAATCCCTCCACTTT
NA	TRBJ1-1	NA	TRBV6-5	CASSSARGWTEAFF	TGTGCCAGCAGTTCCGCCCGGGGATGGACTGAAGCTTTCTTT
NA	TRBJ1-1	NA	TRBV7-3	CASSLSEGTEAFF	TGTGCCAGCAGCTTAAGCGAGGGCACTGAAGCTTTCTTT
NA	TRBJ1-2	NA	TRBV4-3	CASSQESQGGYGYTF	TGCGCCAGCAGCCAAGAGTCGCAGGGAGGCTATGGCTACACCTTC
NA	TRBJ2-2	NA	TRBV11-3	CASSPELNTGELFF	TGTGCCAGCAGCCCGGAGTTGAACACCGGGGAGCTGTTTTTT
TRBD2	TRBJ2-5	NA	TRBV19	CASSIGLAGGPHQYF	TGTGCCAGTAGTATAGGGCTAGCGGGGGGCCCCCACCAGTACTTC
NA	TRBJ2-2	NA	TRBV24-1	CATSDWSTGELFF	TGTGCCACCAGTGATTGGAGCACCGGGGAGCTGTTTTTT
TRBD1	TRBJ1-1	NA	TRBV29-1	CSSRGPGSTEAFF	TGCAGCTCCAGGGGGCCAGGGTCTACTGAAGCTTTCTTT
NA	TRBJ1-5	NA	TRBV21-1	CASSTRVGNQPQHF	TGTGCCAGCAGCACCCGGGTGGGCAATCAGCCCCAGCATTTT
NA	TRBJ1-5	NA	TRBV21-1	CASSKGHDQPQHF	TGTGCCAGCAGCAAAGGACACGATCAGCCCCAGCATTTT
TRBD1	TRBJ2-3	NA	TRBV4-3	CASSQVQGPQYF	TGCGCCAGCAGCCAAGTACAGGGGCCGCAGTATTTT
NA	TRBJ2-2	NA	TRBV12-5	CASGSPANTGELFF	TGTGCTAGTGGTTCCCCAGCGAACACCGGGGAGCTGTTTTTT
NA	TRBJ1-1	NA	TRBV18	CASSGLRGGTEAFF	TGTGCCAGCTCAGGGCTCAGGGGTGGCACTGAAGCTTTCTTT
TRBD2	TRBJ2-1	once	TRBV7-2	CASSTGLAGSWGQFF	TGTGCCAGCAGCACCGGCCTAGCGGGGAGTTGGGGGCAGTTCTTC
NA	TRBJ1-5	NA	TRBV21-1	CASSGAGDNYSNQPQHF	TGTGCCAGCAGTGGGGCAGGGGATAATTATAGCAATCAGCCCCAGCATTTT
TRBD1	TRBJ1-6	NA	TRBV3-1/TRBV3-2	CASSQQGQLSSYNSPLHF	TGTGCCAGCAGCCAACAGGGACAGCTGAGCTCCTATAATTCACCCCTCCACTTT
TRBD1	TRBJ2-5	NA	TRBV20-1	CSASGQGAVLLTETQYF	TGCAGTGCTAGTGGACAGGGGGCGGTTTTATTAACGGAGACCCAGTACTTC
NA	TRBJ2-7	NA	TRBV19	CASSIDSATYEQYF	TGTGCCAGTAGTATAGATTCAGCGACCTACGAGCAGTACTTC
NA	TRBJ1-6	few	TRBV14	CASSQDRRLPLHF	TGTGCCAGCAGCCAAGATAGGAGATTACCTCTCCACTTT
TRBD1	TRBJ1-1	NA	TRBV18	CASSPRTGSDTEAFF	TGTGCCAGCTCACCCCGGACAGGGAGCGATACTGAAGCTTTCTTT
NA	TRBJ2-7	NA	TRBV11-3	CASSLAKGAVYEQYF	TGTGCCAGCAGCTTAGCCAAAGGGGCAGTCTACGAGCAGTACTTC
TRBD1	TRBJ2-5	NA	TRBV7-3	CASSSTGGTETQYF	TGTGCCAGCAGCTCTACAGGGGGCACAGAGACCCAGTACTTC
NA	TRBJ1-1	few	TRBV19	CASSPHVNTEAFF	TGTGCCAGTAGCCCACACGTGAACACTGAAGCTTTCTTT